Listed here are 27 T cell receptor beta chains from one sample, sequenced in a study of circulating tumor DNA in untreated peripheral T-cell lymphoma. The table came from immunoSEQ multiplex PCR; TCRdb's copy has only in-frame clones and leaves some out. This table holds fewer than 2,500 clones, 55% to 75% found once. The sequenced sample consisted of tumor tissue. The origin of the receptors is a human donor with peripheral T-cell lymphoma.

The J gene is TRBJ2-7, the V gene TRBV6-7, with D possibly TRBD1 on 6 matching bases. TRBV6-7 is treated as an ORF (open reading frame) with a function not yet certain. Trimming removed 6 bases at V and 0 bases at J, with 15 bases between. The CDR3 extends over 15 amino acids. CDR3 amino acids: CASRPGATSSYEQYV. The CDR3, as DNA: TGTGCCAGCAGGCCAGGGGCGACAAGCTCCTACGAGCAGTACGTC.

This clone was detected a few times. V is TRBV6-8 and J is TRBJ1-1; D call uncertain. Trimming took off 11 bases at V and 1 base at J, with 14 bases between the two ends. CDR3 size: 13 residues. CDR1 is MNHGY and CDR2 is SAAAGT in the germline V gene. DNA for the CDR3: TGTGCCTCCACGGCCGACTGGAACACTGAAGCTTTCTTT. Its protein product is CASTADWNTEAFF.

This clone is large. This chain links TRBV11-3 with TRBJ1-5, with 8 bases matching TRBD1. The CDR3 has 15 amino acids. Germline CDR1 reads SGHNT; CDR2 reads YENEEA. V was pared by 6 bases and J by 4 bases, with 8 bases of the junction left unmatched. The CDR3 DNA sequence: TGTGCCAGCAGTCTTGGACAGGGAATAAATCAGCCCCAGCATTTT. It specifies CASSLGQGINQPQHF.

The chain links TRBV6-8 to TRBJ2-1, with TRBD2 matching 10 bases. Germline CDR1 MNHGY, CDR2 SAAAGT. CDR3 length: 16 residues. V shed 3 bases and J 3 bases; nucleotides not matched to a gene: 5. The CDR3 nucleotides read TGTGCCAGCAGTTATGGCACTAGCGGGATCTACAATGAGCAGTTCTTC. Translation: CASSYGTSGIYNEQFF.

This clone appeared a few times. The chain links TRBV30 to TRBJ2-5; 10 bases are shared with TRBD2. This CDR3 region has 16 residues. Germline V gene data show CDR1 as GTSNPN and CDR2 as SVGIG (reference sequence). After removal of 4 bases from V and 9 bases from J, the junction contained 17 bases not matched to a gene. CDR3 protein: CAWTGLARARSGAQYF. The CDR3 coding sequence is TGTGCCTGGACGGGACTAGCGAGGGCCCGCTCAGGGGCCCAGTACTTC. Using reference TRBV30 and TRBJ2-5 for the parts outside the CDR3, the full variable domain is SQTIHQWPATLVQPVGSPLSLECTVEGTSNPNLYWYRQAAGRGLQLLFYSVGIGQISSEVPQNLSASRPQDRQFILSSKKLLLSDSGFYLCAWTGLARARSGAQYFGPGTRLLVL.

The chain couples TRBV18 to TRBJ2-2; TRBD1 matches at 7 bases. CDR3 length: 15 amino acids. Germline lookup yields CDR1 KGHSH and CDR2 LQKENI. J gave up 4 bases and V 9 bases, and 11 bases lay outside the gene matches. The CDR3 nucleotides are TGTGCCAGTTCAGACGACAGGGTAGCCACCGGGGAGCTGTTTTTT. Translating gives CASSDDRVATGELFF.

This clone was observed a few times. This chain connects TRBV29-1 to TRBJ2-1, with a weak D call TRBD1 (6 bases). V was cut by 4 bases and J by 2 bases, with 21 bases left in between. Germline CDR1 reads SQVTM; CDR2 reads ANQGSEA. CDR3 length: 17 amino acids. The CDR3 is CSVVWLAGVITYNEQFF. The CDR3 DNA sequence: TGCAGCGTTGTGTGGTTGGCAGGGGTTATTACCTACAATGAGCAGTTCTTC.

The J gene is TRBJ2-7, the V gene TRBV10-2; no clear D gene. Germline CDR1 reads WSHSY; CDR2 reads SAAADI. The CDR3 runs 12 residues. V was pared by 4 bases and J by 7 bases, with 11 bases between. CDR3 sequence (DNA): TGCGCCAGCAGTGGCCCCCCTGTTGAGCAGTACTTC. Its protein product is CASSGPPVEQYF.

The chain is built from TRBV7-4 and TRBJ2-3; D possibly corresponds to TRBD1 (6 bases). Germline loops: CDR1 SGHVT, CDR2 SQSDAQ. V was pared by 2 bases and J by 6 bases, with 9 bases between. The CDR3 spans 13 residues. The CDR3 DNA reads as TGTGCCAGCAGCTTATCAGGGGTCGATACGCAGTATTTT. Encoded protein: CASSLSGVDTQYF.

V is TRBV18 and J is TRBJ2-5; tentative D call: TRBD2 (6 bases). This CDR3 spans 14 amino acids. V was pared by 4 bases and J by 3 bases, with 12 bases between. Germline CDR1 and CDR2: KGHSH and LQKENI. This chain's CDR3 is CASSRGELEETQYF. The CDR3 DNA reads TGTGCCAGCTCACGGGGGGAACTTGAAGAGACCCAGTACTTC.

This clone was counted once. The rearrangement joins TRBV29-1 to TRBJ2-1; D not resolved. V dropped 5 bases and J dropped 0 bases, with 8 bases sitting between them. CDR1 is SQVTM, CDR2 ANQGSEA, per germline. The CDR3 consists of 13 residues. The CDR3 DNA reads TGCAGCGTTCTACGGAGCTCCTACAATGAGCAGTTCTTC. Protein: CSVLRSSYNEQFF.

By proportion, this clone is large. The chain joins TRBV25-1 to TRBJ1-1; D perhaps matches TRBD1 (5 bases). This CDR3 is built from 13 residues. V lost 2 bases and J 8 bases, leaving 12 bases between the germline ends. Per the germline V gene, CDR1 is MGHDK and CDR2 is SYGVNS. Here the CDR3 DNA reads TGTGCCAGCAGTGAAGGGGCCAGCCGGGAAGCTTTCTTT. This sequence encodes CASSEGASREAFF.

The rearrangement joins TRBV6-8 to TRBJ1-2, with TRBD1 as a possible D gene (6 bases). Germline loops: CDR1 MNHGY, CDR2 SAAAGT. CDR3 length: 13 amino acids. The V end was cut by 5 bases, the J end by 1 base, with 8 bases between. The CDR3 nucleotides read TGTGCCAGCAGTCTACAGGGTAACTATGGCTACACCTTC. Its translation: CASSLQGNYGYTF.

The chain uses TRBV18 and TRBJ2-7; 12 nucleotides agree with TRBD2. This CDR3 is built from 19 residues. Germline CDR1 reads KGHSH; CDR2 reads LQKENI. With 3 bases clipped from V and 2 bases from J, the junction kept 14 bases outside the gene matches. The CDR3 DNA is TGTGCCAGCTCACCGAATCCGGGACTAGCGGGCAGTAAGACCTACGAGCAGTACGTC. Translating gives CASSPNPGLAGSKTYEQYV.

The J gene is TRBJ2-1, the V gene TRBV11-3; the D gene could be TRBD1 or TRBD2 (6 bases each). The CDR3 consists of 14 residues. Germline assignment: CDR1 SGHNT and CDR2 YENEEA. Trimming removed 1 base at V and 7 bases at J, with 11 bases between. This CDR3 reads CASSLVQGGNEQFF. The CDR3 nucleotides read TGTGCCAGCAGCTTAGTCCAAGGGGGGAATGAGCAGTTCTTC.

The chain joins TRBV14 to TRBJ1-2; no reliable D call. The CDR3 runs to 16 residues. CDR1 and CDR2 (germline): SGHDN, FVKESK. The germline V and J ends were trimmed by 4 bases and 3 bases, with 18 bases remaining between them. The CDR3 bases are TGTGCCAGCAGCCTCCTTGATGAGGGATCAGACTATGGCTACACCTTC. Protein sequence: CASSLLDEGSDYGYTF.

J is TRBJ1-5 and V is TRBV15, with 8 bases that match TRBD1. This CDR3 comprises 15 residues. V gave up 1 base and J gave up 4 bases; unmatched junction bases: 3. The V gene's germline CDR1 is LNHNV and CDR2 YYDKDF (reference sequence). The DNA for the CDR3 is TGTGCCACCAGCAGAGGGACAGGGTGGAATCAGCCCCAGCATTTT. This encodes CATSRGTGWNQPQHF.

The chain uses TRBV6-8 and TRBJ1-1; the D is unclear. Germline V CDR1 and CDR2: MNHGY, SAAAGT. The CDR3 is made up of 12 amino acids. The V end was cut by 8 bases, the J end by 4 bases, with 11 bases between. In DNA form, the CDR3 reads TGTGCCAGCGGCCAAATTCGCACTGAAGCTTTCTTT. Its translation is CASGQIRTEAFF.

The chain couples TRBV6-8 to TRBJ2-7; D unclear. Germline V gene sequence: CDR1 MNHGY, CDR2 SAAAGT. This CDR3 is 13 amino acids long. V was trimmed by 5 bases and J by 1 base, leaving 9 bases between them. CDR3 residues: CASSLGPSYEQYF. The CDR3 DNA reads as TGTGCCAGCAGTCTTGGGCCTTCCTACGAGCAGTACTTC.

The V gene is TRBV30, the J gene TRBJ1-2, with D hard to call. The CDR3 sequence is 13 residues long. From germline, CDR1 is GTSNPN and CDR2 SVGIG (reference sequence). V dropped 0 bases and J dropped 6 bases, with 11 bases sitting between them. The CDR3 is CAWSVQGRDGYTF. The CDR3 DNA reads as TGTGCCTGGAGTGTACAAGGGAGAGATGGCTACACCTTC. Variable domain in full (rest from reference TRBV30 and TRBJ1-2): SQTIHQWPATLVQPVGSPLSLECTVEGTSNPNLYWYRQAAGRGLQLLFYSVGIGQISSEVPQNLSASRPQDRQFILSSKKLLLSDSGFYLCAWSVQGRDGYTFGSGTRLTVV.

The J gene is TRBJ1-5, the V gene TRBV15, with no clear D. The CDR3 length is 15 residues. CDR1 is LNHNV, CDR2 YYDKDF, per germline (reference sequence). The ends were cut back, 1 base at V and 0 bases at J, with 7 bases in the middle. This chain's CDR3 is CATSRVGYSNQPQHF. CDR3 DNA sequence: TGTGCCACCAGCAGAGTCGGGTATAGCAATCAGCCCCAGCATTTT.

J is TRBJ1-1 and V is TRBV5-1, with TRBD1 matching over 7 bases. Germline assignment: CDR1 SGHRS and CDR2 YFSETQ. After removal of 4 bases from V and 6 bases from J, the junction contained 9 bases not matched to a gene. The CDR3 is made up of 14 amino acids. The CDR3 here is CASSTGAQRAEAFF. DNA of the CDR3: TGCGCCAGCAGCACAGGGGCGCAGAGGGCTGAAGCTTTCTTT.

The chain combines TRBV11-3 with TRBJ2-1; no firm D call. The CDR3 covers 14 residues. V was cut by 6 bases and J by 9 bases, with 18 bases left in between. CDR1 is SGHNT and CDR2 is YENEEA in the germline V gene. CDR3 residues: CASSWVGEHAEQFF. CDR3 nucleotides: TGTGCCAGCAGTTGGGTGGGTGAGCACGCTGAGCAGTTCTTC.

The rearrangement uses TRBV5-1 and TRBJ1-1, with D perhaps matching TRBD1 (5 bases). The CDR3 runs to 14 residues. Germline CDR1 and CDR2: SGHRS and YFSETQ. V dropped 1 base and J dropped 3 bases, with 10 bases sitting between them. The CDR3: CASSLWGLDTEAFF. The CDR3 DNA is TGCGCCAGCAGCTTGTGGGGCCTAGACACTGAAGCTTTCTTT. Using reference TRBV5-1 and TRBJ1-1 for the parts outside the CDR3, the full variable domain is KAGVTQTPRYLIKTRGQQVTLSCSPISGHRSVSWYQQTPGQGLQFLFEYFSETQRNKGNFPGRFSGRQFSNSRSEMNVSTLELGDSALYLCASSLWGLDTEAFFGQGTRLTVV.

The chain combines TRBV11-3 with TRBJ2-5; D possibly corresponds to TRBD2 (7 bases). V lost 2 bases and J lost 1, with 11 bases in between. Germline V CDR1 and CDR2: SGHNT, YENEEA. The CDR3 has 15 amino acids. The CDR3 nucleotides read TGTGCCAGCAGCTTAAACGGGGGGCCCCAAGAGACCCAGTACTTC. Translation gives CASSLNGGPQETQYF. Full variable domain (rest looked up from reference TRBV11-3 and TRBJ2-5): EAGVVQSPRYKIIEKKQPVAFWCNPISGHNTLYWYLQNLGQGPELLIRYENEEAVDDSQLPKDRFSAERLKGVDSTLKIQPAELGDSAVYLCASSLNGGPQETQYFGPGTRLLVL.

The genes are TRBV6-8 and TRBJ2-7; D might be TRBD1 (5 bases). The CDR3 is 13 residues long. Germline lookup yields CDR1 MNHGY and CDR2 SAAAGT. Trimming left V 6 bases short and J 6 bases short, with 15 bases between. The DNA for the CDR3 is TGTGCCAGCAGCCAGGGTTTCGACGGCGAGCAGTACTTC. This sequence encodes CASSQGFDGEQYF.

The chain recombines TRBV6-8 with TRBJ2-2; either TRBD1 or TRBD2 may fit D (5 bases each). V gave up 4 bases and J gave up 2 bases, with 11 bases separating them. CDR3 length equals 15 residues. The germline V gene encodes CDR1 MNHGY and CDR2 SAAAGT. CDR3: CASSLGVYNTGELFF. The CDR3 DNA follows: TGTGCCAGCAGTTTGGGGGTGTATAACACCGGGGAGCTGTTTTTT.